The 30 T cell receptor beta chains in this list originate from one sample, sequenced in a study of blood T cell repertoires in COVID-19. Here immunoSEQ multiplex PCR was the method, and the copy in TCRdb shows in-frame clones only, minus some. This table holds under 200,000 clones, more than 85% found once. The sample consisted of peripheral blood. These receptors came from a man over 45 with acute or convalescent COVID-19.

CDR3 nucleotide sequence: TGTGCCACTCTAGGGGGGGCCTACGAGCAGTACTTC. Residues: CATLGGAYEQYF. J is TRBJ2-7 and V is TRBV6-6, with a weak D call TRBD2 (7 bases). V lost 10 bases, J lost 2 bases, and 12 bases lay in between. The CDR3 runs 12 residues. The germline V gene encodes CDR1 MNHNY and CDR2 SVGAGI (reference sequence).

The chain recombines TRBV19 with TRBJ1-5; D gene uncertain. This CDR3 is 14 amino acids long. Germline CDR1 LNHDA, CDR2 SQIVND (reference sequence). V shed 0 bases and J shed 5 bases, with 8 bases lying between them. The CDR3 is CASSIEQVDQPQHF. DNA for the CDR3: TGTGCCAGTAGTATAGAGCAGGTAGATCAGCCCCAGCATTTT.

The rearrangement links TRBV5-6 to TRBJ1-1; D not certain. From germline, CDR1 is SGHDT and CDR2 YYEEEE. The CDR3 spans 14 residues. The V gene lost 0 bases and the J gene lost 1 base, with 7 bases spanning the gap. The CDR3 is CASSLGQKNTEAFF. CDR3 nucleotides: TGTGCCAGCAGCTTGGGGCAGAAGAACACTGAAGCTTTCTTT. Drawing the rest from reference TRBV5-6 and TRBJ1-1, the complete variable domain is DAGVTQSPTHLIKTRGQQVTLRCSPKSGHDTVSWYQQALGQGPQFIFQYYEEEERQRGNFPDRFSGHQFPNYSSELNVNALLLGDSALYLCASSLGQKNTEAFFGQGTRLTVV.

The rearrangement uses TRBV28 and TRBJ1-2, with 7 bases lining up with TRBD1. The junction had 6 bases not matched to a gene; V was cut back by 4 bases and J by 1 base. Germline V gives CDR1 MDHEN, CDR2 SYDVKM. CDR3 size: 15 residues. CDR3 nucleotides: TGTGCCAGCAGTTGGACAGGTCCTGTTAACTATGGCTACACCTTC. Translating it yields CASSWTGPVNYGYTF.

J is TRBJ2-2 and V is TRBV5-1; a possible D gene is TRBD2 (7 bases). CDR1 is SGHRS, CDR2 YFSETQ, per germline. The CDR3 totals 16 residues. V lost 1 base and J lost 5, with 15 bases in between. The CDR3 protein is CASSLIGGPGTGELFF. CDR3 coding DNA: TGCGCCAGCAGCTTGATCGGGGGGCCTGGAACCGGGGAGCTGTTTTTT.

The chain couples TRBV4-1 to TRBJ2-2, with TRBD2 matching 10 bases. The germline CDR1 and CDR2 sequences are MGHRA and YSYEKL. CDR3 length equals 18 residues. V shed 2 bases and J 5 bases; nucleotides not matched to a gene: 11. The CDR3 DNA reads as TGCGCCAGCAGCCAAATGCCGAGCGGGGGGGCATTTACCGGGGAGCTGTTTTTT. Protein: CASSQMPSGGAFTGELFF.

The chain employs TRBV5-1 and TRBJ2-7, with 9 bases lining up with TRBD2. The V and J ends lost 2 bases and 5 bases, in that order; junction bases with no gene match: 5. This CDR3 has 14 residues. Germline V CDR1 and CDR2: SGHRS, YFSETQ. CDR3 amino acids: CASSFAGGPNEQYF. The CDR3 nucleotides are TGCGCCAGCAGCTTCGCGGGAGGGCCAAACGAGCAGTACTTC.

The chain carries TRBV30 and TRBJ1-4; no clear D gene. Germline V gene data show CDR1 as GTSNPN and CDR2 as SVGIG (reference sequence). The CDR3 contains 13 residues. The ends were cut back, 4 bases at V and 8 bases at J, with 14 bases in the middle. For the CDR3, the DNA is TGTGCCTGGAAAAAGACAACGGGGGAAAAACTGTTTTTT. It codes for CAWKKTTGEKLFF.

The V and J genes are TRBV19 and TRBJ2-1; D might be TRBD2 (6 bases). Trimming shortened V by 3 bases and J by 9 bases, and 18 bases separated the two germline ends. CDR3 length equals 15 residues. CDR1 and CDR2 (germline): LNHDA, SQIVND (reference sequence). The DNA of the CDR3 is TGTGCCAGTAGTATCCGCACCCCGGGGGAAGGTGAGCAGTTCTTC. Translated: CASSIRTPGEGEQFF.

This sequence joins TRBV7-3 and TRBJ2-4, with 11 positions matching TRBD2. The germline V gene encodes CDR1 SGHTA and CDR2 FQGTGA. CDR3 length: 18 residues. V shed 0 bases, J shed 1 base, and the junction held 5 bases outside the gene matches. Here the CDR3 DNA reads TGTGCCAGCAGCTTAACTAGCGGGAGGGCCACGGCCAAAAACATTCAGTACTTC. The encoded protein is CASSLTSGRATAKNIQYF.

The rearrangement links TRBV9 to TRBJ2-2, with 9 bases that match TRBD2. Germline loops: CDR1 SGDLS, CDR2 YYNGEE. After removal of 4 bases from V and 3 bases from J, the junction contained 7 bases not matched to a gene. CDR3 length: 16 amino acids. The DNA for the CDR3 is TGTGCCAGCAGCTTTGCGGGGGGGCTGGACACCGGGGAGCTGTTTTTT. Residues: CASSFAGGLDTGELFF.

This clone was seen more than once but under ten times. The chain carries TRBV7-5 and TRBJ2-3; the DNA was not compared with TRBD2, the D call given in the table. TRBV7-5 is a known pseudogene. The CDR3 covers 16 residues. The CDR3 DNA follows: TGTGTCAGAAGCCCCACCGGGACTAGCGGGAGATATGTGCAGTATTTT. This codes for CVRSPTGTSGRYVQYF.

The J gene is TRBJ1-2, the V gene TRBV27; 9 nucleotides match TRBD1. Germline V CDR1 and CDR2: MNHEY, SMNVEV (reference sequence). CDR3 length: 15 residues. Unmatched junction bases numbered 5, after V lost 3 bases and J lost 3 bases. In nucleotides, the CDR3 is TGTGCCAGCAGTTTGACAGGGGGGAATGACTATGGCTACACCTTC. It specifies CASSLTGGNDYGYTF.

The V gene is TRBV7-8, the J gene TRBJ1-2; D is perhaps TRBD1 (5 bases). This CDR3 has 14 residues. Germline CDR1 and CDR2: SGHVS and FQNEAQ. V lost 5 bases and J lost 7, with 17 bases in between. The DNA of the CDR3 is TGTGCCAGCAGCCCAATGGGACTCGTCGGTGGCTACACCTTC. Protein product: CASSPMGLVGGYTF. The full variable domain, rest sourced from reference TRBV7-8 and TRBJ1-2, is GAGVSQSPRYKVAKRGQDVALRCDPISGHVSLFWYQQALGQGPEFLTYFQNEAQLDKSGLPSDRFFAERPEGSVSTLKIQRTQQEDSAVYLCASSPMGLVGGYTFGSGTRLTVV.

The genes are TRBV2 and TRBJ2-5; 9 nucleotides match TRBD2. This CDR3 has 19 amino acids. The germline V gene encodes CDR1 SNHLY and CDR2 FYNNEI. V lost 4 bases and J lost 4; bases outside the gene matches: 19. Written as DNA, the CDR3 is TGTGCCAGCAGTGGTTACGGCTGGGATAGCGGGGGCCATCGAGAGACCCAGTACTTC. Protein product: CASSGYGWDSGGHRETQYF.

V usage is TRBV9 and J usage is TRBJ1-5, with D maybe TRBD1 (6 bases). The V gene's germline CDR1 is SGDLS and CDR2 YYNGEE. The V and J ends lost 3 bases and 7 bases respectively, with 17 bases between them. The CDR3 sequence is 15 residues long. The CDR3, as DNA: TGTGCCAGCAGCGCAACTGGCGGACAGTCGCAGCCCCAGCATTTT. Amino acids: CASSATGGQSQPQHF.

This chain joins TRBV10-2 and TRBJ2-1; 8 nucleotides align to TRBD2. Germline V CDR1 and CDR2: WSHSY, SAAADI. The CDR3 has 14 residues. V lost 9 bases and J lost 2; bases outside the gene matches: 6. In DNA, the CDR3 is TGCGCCAGTCGGGGGGGCGCAACCTACAATGAGCAGTTCTTC. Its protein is CASRGGATYNEQFF.

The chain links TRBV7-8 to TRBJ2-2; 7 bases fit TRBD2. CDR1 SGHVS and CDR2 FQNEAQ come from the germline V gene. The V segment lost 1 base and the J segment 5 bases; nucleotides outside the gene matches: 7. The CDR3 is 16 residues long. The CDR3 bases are TGTGCCAGCAGCTTAGAGCCTAGCGGAGTTACCGGGGAGCTGTTTTTT. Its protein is CASSLEPSGVTGELFF.

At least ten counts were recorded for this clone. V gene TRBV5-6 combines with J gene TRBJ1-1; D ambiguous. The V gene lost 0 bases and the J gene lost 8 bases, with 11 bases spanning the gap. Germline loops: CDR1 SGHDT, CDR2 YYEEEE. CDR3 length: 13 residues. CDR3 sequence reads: CASSLVLAEEAFF. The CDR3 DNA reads TGTGCCAGCAGCTTGGTTTTAGCGGAAGAAGCTTTCTTT.

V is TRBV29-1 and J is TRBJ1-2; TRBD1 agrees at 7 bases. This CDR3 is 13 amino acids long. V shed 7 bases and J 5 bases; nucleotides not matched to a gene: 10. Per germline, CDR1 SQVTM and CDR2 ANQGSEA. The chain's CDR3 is CSARSGTDYGYTF. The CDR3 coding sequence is TGCAGCGCTCGTTCCGGGACAGATTATGGCTACACCTTC.

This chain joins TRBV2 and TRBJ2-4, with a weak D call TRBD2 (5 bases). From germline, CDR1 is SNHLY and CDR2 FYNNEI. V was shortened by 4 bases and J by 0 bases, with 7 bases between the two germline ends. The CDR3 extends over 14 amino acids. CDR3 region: CASSGGGAKNIQYF. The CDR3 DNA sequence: TGTGCCAGCAGTGGTGGAGGAGCCAAAAACATTCAGTACTTC.

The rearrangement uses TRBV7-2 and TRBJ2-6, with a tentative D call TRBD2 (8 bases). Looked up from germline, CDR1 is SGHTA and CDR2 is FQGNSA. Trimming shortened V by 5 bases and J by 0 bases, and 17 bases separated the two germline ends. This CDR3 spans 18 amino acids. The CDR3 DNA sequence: TGTGCCAGCAGCCCCCGGGAGGGGGCCAGCTCTGGGGCCAACGTCCTGACTTTC. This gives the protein CASSPREGASSGANVLTF.

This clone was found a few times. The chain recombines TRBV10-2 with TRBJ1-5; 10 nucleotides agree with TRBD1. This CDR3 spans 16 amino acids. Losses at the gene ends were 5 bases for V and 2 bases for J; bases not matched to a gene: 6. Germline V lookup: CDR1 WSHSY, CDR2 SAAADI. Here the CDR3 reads CASSITGTGGNQPQHF. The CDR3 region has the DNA TGCGCCAGCAGTATTACCGGGACAGGGGGCAATCAGCCCCAGCATTTT.

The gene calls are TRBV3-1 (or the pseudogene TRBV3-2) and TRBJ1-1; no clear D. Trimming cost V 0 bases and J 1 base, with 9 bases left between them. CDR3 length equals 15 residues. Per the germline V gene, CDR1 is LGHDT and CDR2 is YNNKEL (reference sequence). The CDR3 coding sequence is TGTGCCAGCAGCCAAGATCGGGGTCAGAACACTGAAGCTTTCTTT. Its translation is CASSQDRGQNTEAFF.

CDR3 nucleotide sequence: TGTGCCACCAGCGACCCCAGGGGGAAGGATGAAGCTTTCTTT. The encoded protein is CATSDPRGKDEAFF. V usage is TRBV15 and J usage is TRBJ1-1; 7 bases match TRBD1. This CDR3 spans 14 amino acids. V shed 5 bases and J 7 bases; nucleotides not matched to a gene: 10. Germline V gives CDR1 LNHNV, CDR2 YYDKDF (reference sequence).

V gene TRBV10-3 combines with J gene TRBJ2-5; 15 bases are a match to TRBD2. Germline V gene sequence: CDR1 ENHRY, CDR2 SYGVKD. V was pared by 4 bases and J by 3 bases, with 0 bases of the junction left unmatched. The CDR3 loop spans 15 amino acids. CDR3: CAISGTSGGEETQYF. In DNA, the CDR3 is TGTGCCATCAGTGGGACTAGCGGGGGGGAAGAGACCCAGTACTTC.

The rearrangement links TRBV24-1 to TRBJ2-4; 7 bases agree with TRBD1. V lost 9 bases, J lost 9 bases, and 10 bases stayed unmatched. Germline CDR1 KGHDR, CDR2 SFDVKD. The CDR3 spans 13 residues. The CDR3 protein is CATGDREEGIQYF. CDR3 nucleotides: TGTGCCACCGGAGACAGGGAAGAGGGCATTCAGTACTTC.

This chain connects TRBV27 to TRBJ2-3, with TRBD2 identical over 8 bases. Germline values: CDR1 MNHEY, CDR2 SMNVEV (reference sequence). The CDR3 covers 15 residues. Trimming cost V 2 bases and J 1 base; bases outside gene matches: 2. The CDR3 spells CASSLGRGGTDTQYF. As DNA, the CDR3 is TGTGCCAGCAGTTTAGGGCGGGGGGGCACAGATACGCAGTATTTT.

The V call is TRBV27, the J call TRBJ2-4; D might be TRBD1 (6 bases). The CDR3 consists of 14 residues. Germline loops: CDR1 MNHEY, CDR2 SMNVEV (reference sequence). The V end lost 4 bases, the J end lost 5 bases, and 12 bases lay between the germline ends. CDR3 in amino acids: CASSSYRVQNIQYF. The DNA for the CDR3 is TGTGCCAGCAGTTCTTACAGGGTCCAAAACATTCAGTACTTC.

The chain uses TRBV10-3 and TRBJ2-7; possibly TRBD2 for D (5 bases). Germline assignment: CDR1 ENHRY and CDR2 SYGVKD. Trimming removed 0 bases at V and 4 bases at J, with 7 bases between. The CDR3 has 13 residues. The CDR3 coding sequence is TGTGCCATCAGTGAGTCGACGGGATACGAGCAGTACGTC. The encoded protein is CAISESTGYEQYV.